A single sample gave rise to the 21 T cell receptor beta chains below, sequenced in a study of blood T cell repertoires in COVID-19. Measured with immunoSEQ multiplex PCR; TCRdb has only the in-frame clones, and not every one. There are some 230,000 clones in the sample; 80% to 90% occur only once, and about 0.93% lies in the top ten. The sequencing sample was made of peripheral blood. These TCRs come from a man aged 35 to 55 with acute or convalescent COVID-19.

This chain joins TRBV28 and TRBJ1-6, with D uncertain. In germline, CDR1 is MDHEN, CDR2 SYDVKM. The CDR3 sequence is 15 residues long. V was pared by 1 base and J by 10 bases, with 14 bases between. The CDR3 sequence: CASSLFGELGSPLHF. The CDR3 nucleotides read TGTGCCAGCAGTTTATTTGGGGAGCTGGGATCACCCCTCCACTTT.

The chain has TRBV15 and TRBJ2-5, with 10 bases matching TRBD2. CDR3 length: 15 residues. CDR1 and CDR2 from the germline V gene are LNHNV and YYDKDF (reference sequence). V dropped 3 bases and J dropped 5; count of bases not matched to a gene: 6. CDR3 residues: CATSRASGGGETQYF. In nucleotides, the CDR3 is TGTGCCACCAGCAGGGCTAGCGGGGGCGGGGAGACCCAGTACTTC.

The chain has TRBV6-2 or TRBV6-3 and TRBJ1-5; weak D call: TRBD1 (5 bases). The CDR3 is 17 residues long. V lost 0 bases and J lost 4, with 16 bases in between. Germline V gene sequence: CDR1 MNHEY, CDR2 SVGEGT. For the CDR3, the DNA is TGTGCCAGCAGTTACTCGAGTATCTCGGGGGTTAATCAGCCCCAGCATTTT. Translation gives CASSYSSISGVNQPQHF.

The chain has TRBV6-2 or TRBV6-3 and TRBJ2-7; 7 bases line up with TRBD2. V lost 4 bases, J lost 3 bases, and 9 bases stayed unmatched. The V gene's germline CDR1 is MNHEY and CDR2 SVGEGT. This CDR3 contains 15 residues. CDR3 DNA sequence: TGTGCCAGCAGTTTATCAGCACCGGGGGGCTACGAGCAGTACTTC. Encoded protein: CASSLSAPGGYEQYF.

The CDR3: CASSDRRTGNTEAFF. CDR3 nucleotide sequence: TGTGCCAGCAGTGACCGAAGGACAGGGAACACTGAAGCTTTCTTT. The chain links TRBV2 to TRBJ1-1; TRBD1 aligns across 7 bases. With V trimmed by 3 bases and J by 1 base, 5 bases remained unmatched. Germline V gene data show CDR1 as SNHLY and CDR2 as FYNNEI. The CDR3 totals 15 residues.

This chain joins TRBV5-1 and TRBJ2-1; D might be TRBD1 (6 bases). Germline CDR1 reads SGHRS; CDR2 reads YFSETQ. This CDR3 comprises 16 residues. The germline V and J ends were trimmed by 0 bases and 6 bases, with 16 bases remaining between them. CDR3 bases: TGCGCCAGCAGCTTGGCCCCCCAGGGGAACACCAATGAGCAGTTCTTC. This translates into CASSLAPQGNTNEQFF.

This chain connects TRBV19 to TRBJ2-5; TRBD1 might be the D (6 bases). Germline V lookup: CDR1 LNHDA, CDR2 SQIVND (reference sequence). Trimming removed 11 bases at V and 5 bases at J, with 12 bases between. The CDR3 has 11 residues. The chain's CDR3 is CASRQAETQYF. As DNA, the CDR3 is TGTGCCTCTAGACAGGCCGAGACCCAGTACTTC.

The chain carries TRBV5-8 and TRBJ1-1; 7 bases match TRBD1. The CDR3 length is 13 residues. V gave up 4 bases and J gave up 4 bases; unmatched junction bases: 4. CDR1 is SGHTS, CDR2 YDEGEE, per germline. CDR3 sequence: CASSRQGITEAFF. The DNA for the CDR3 is TGTGCCAGCAGCCGACAGGGAATCACTGAAGCTTTCTTT. The full variable domain, its missing parts supplied by reference TRBV5-8 and TRBJ1-1, is EAGVTQSPTHLIKTRGQQATLRCSPISGHTSVYWYQQALGLGLQFLLWYDEGEERNRGNFPPRFSGRQFPNYSSELNVNALELEDSALYLCASSRQGITEAFFGQGTRLTVV.

The rearrangement links TRBV7-2 to TRBJ1-5, with D possibly matching TRBD1 (5 bases). V was shortened by 6 bases and J by 6 bases, with 15 bases between the two germline ends. Per germline, CDR1 SGHTA and CDR2 FQGNSA. This CDR3 spans 14 amino acids. The CDR3 sequence is CASSFAGMGQPQHF. CDR3 coding DNA: TGTGCCAGCAGTTTTGCAGGGATGGGTCAGCCCCAGCATTTT.

This chain connects TRBV4-3 to TRBJ1-2, with a possible D match to TRBD1 (6 bases). The CDR3 loop spans 18 amino acids. Germline CDR1 LGHNA, CDR2 YSLEER. V was shortened by 3 bases and J by 4 bases, with 24 bases between the two germline ends. The CDR3 loop is CASSHFAGGTGGGYGYTF. In nucleotides, the CDR3 is TGCGCCAGCAGCCACTTCGCGGGGGGCACTGGCGGCGGCTATGGCTACACCTTC.

Turning to this clone: At one end, the junction sequence differs from germline, possibly due to a read error. This chain joins TRBV4-3 and TRBJ2-3, with D unresolved. CDR1 and CDR2 from the germline V gene are LGHNA and YSLEER. This CDR3 comprises 13 residues. DNA of the CDR3: TGCGCCAGCAGCCAAGAAGGCGACAATCAAAGGAATTTT. The encoded protein is CASSQEGDNQRNF.

The J gene is TRBJ1-5, the V gene TRBV2; D gene ambiguous. The CDR3 runs 14 residues. Germline V CDR1 and CDR2: SNHLY, FYNNEI. Trimming removed 2 bases at V and 0 bases at J, with 5 bases between. The DNA of the CDR3 is TGTGCCAGCAGTGAAACGGGTAGCAATCAGCCCCAGCATTTT. As protein: CASSETGSNQPQHF.

The V and J genes are TRBV7-6 and TRBJ2-2; D may be TRBD1 (5 bases). In germline, CDR1 is SGHVS, CDR2 FNYEAQ. The CDR3 contains 17 residues. The ends were cut back, 0 bases at V and 1 base at J, with 12 bases in the middle. The CDR3 DNA is TGTGCCAGCAGCTTAGCGCAGGGTTCGGGGAACACCGGGGAGCTGTTTTTT. Amino acids: CASSLAQGSGNTGELFF.

The rearrangement uses TRBV27 and TRBJ1-5, with 8 positions matching TRBD1. Per germline, CDR1 MNHEY and CDR2 SMNVEV (reference sequence). The CDR3 consists of 15 residues. Germline trimming cut 2 bases from V and 6 bases from J; bases unmatched to any gene: 6. The CDR3 DNA is TGTGCCAGCAGTTTAAGCCAGGGGGCTTTTCAGCCCCAGCATTTT. Its protein product is CASSLSQGAFQPQHF.

This chain connects TRBV6-5 to TRBJ2-4; 9 bases are a match to TRBD2. Germline lookup yields CDR1 MNHEY and CDR2 SVGAGI. The ends lost 6 bases at V and 9 bases at J; junction bases unmatched: 6. This CDR3 is 13 amino acids long. As DNA, the CDR3 is TGTGCCAGCAGGACTAGCGGTGGAGGCATTCAGTACTTC. Protein: CASRTSGGGIQYF.

The chain is built from TRBV5-1 and TRBJ1-4; the match to TRBD1 covers 8 bases. In germline, CDR1 is SGHRS, CDR2 YFSETQ. The CDR3 is made up of 15 amino acids. Trimming cost V 5 bases and J 7 bases; bases outside gene matches: 10. CDR3 region: CASSLTGARGEKLFF. CDR3 coding DNA: TGCGCCAGCAGTCTGACAGGGGCGCGGGGTGAAAAACTGTTTTTT.

Turning to this clone: Its ends do not fully match the called genes, so a read error is possible. V usage is TRBV28 and J usage is TRBJ2-3, with a tentative D call TRBD1 (5 bases). The germline V gene has CDR1 MDHEN and CDR2 SYDVKM. The CDR3 covers 12 residues. The CDR3 region is CASNNRKATVPF. The CDR3 DNA is TGTGCCAGCAACAATAGGAAAGCGACAGTGCCCTTT.

This clone was detected only once. J is TRBJ2-1 and V is TRBV6-6; TRBD2 matches 8 bases. CDR1 MNHNY and CDR2 SVGAGI come from the germline V gene (reference sequence). The CDR3 is made up of 14 amino acids. V was pared by 6 bases and J by 0 bases, with 1 base of the junction left unmatched. CDR3 bases: TGTGCCAGCAGCGGGGGGGGCTCCTACAATGAGCAGTTCTTC. This gives the protein CASSGGGSYNEQFF.

Here the CDR3 reads CASSQVQVYGYTF. The CDR3 DNA follows: TGTGCCAGCAGCCAAGTTCAGGTCTATGGCTACACCTTC. This rearrangement joins TRBV4-2 to TRBJ1-2; D remains ambiguous. The CDR3 consists of 13 residues. Trimming took 1 base from V and 4 from J, leaving 7 bases between them. The germline CDR1 and CDR2 sequences are LGHNA and YNFKEQ.

DNA for the CDR3: TGTGCCTGGCGGATTACAGGGTACGGGTCACCCCTCCACTTT. Translation: CAWRITGYGSPLHF. The chain couples TRBV30 to TRBJ1-6; possible D gene TRBD1, 6 bases. Trimming took off 5 bases at V and 10 bases at J, with 18 bases between the two ends. CDR1 and CDR2 (germline): GTSNPN, SVGIG (reference sequence). This CDR3 has 14 residues.

This chain joins TRBV6-2 or TRBV6-3 and TRBJ1-5; D is uncertain. CDR3 size: 17 residues. Trimming removed 4 bases from V and 1 base from J, with 17 bases in between. In germline, CDR1 is MNHEY, CDR2 SVGEGT. CDR3 DNA: TGTGCCAGCAGTTCCAGCGTTTTCGGGGTGAGCAATCAGCCCCAGCATTTT. The encoded protein is CASSSSVFGVSNQPQHF.